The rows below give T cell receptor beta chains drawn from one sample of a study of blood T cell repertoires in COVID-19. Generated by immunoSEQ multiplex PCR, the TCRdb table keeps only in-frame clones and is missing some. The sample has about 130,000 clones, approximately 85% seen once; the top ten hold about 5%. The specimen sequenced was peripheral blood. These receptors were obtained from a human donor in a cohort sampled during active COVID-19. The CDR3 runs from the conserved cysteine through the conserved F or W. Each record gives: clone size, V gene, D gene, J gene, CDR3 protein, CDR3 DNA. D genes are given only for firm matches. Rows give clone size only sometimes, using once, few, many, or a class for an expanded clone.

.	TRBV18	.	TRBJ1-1	CASSTTSRGLDTEAFF	TGTGCCAGCTCAACTACGTCGCGGGGGCTTGACACTGAAGCTTTCTTT
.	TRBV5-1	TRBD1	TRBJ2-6	CASEGAPGANVLTF	TGCGCCAGCGAGGGGGCGCCTGGGGCCAACGTCCTGACTTTC
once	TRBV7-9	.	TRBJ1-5	CASSSTDSNQPQHF	TGTGCCAGCAGCTCGACAGATAGCAATCAGCCCCAGCATTTT
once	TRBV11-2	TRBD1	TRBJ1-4	CAGRGQGNEKLFF	TGTGCCGGCAGGGGGCAGGGGAATGAAAAACTGTTTTTT
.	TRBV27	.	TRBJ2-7	CASSSPPVHEQYF	TGTGCCAGCAGTTCCCCCCCGGTCCACGAGCAGTACTTC
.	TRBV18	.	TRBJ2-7	CASSQGNHEQYF	TGTGCCAGCTCACAGGGGAACCACGAGCAGTACTTC
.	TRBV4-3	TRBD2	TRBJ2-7	CASSQTDLGASGSHEQYF	TGCGCCAGCAGCCAGACCGACCTCGGGGCCAGCGGGAGCCACGAGCAGTACTTC
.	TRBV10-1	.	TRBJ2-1	CASSDTDRMSSEQFF	TGCGCCAGCAGTGACACCGACAGAATGTCTAGTGAGCAGTTCTTC
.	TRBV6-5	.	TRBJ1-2	CASSRAGGYTF	TGTGCCAGCAGCAGGGCCGGGGGCTACACCTTC
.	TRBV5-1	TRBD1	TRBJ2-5	CASSEDRFETQYF	TGCGCCAGCAGCGAGGACAGGTTCGAGACCCAGTACTTC
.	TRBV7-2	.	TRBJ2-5	CASSLGRGETQYF	TGTGCCAGCAGCTTAGGGAGAGGAGAGACCCAGTACTTC
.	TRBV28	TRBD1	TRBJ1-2	CASYGTAPHYGYTF	TGTGCCAGCTACGGGACAGCTCCACACTATGGCTACACCTTC
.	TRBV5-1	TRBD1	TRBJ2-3	CASRGTGGNTDTQYF	TGCGCCAGCAGGGGGACAGGGGGCAACACAGATACGCAGTATTTT
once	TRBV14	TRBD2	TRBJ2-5	CASSQGLASGKRDQYF	TGTGCCAGCAGCCAAGGGCTGGCTAGCGGGAAGAGGGACCAGTACTTC
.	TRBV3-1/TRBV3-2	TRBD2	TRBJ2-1	CASSHDPSGRAGEQFF	TGTGCCAGCAGCCATGACCCTAGCGGGAGGGCGGGTGAGCAGTTCTTC
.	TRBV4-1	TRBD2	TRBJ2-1	CASSQVRTSGDNEQFF	TGCGCCAGCAGCCAAGTTCGGACTAGCGGAGACAATGAGCAGTTCTTC
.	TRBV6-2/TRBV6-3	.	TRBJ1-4	CASSIGGKREKLFF	TGTGCCAGCAGTATCGGGGGGAAGCGAGAAAAACTGTTTTTT
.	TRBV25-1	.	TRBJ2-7	CASSELGTSYEQYF	TGTGCCAGCAGTGAATTGGGGACTTCCTACGAGCAGTACTTC
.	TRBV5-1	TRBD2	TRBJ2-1	CASSLASGTYNEQFF	TGCGCCAGCAGCTTGGCTAGCGGAACATACAATGAGCAGTTCTTC
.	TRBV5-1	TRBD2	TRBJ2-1	CASSFASGRASEQFF	TGCGCCAGCAGCTTTGCTAGCGGGAGGGCCAGTGAGCAGTTCTTC
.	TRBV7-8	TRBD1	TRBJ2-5	CASSSNFRGQETQYF	TGTGCCAGCAGCTCCAACTTCAGGGGGCAAGAGACCCAGTACTTC
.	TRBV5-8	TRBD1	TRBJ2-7	CASSMGQGAAYEQYF	TGTGCCAGCAGCATGGGACAGGGAGCGGCCTACGAGCAGTACTTC
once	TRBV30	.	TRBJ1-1	CAWSYVGTEAFF	TGTGCCTGGAGCTACGTCGGGACTGAAGCTTTCTTT
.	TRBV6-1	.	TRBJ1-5	CASSERGGGSNQPQHF	TGTGCCAGCAGTGAACGGGGAGGCGGAAGCAATCAGCCCCAGCATTTT
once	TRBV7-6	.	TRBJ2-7	CASSLGGATYEQYF	TGTGCCAGCAGCTTAGGCGGGGCTACCTACGAGCAGTACTTC
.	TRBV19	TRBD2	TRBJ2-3	CASSISGSSTDTQYF	TGTGCCAGTAGTATTAGCGGGTCGAGCACAGATACGCAGTATTTT
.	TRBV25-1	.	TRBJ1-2	CASSVGLGLGYGYTF	TGTGCCAGCAGTGTTGGGCTGGGCCTCGGCTATGGCTACACCTTC
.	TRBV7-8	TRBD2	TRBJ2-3	CASSLGLLAGFAGTDTQYF	TGTGCCAGCAGCTTAGGTTTACTAGCGGGATTCGCCGGCACAGATACGCAGTATTTT
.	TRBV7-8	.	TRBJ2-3	CASKSTDTQYF	TGTGCCAGTAAAAGCACAGATACGCAGTATTTT
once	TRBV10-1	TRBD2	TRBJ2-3	CASSESISSGRGIIDTQYF	TGCGCCAGCAGTGAGTCGATATCTAGCGGGAGAGGTATCATAGATACGCAGTATTTT
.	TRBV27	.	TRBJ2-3	CASSFDGGFRLRTDTQYF	TGTGCCAGCAGTTTTGATGGTGGCTTTCGACTTCGCACAGATACGCAGTATTTT
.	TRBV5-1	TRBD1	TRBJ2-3	CASSLAGDRTDTQYF	TGCGCCAGCAGCTTGGCCGGGGACAGGACAGATACGCAGTATTTT
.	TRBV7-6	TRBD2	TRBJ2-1	CASSLGGTSGRNEQFF	TGTGCCAGCAGCTTAGGAGGGACTAGCGGGAGGAATGAGCAGTTCTTC
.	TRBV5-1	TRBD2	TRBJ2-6	CASSLGAPGGSGANVLTF	TGCGCCAGCAGCTTGGGGGCCCCGGGGGGCTCTGGGGCCAACGTCCTGACTTTC
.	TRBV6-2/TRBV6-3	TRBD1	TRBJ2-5	CASSYGDTGGETQYF	TGTGCCAGCAGTTACGGGGATACAGGGGGAGAGACCCAGTACTTC
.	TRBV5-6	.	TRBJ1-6	CASSLRGSYNSPLHF	TGTGCCAGCAGCTTGCGGGGATCCTATAATTCACCCCTCCACTTT
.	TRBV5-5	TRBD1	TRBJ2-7	CASRRQGASLTYEQYF	TGTGCCAGCAGGAGGCAGGGGGCCTCTCTGACCTACGAGCAGTACTTC
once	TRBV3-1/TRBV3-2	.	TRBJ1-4	CASSQHSPPAEKLFF	TGTGCCAGCAGCCAGCACAGCCCTCCTGCGGAAAAACTGTTTTTT
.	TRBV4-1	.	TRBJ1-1	CASSQGGGSVAEAFF	TGCGCCAGCAGCCAAGGCGGGGGGAGTGTGGCTGAAGCTTTCTTT
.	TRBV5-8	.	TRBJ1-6	CASRDSSYNSPLHF	TGTGCCAGCAGGGACAGCTCCTATAATTCACCCCTCCACTTT
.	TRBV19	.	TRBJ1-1	CASSIDQGVGTEAFF	TGTGCCAGTAGTATAGATCAAGGGGTGGGAACTGAAGCTTTCTTT
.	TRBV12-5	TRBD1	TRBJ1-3	CASGLARTGVARTPYSGNTIYF	TGTGCTAGTGGTTTGGCAAGGACAGGGGTCGCCCGAACCCCTTACTCTGGAAACACCATATATTTT
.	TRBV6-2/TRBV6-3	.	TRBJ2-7	CASSFRKRLSGEQYF	TGTGCCAGCAGTTTCCGAAAGCGCCTCTCTGGGGAGCAGTACTTC
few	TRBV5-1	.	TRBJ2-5	CASSLAGTQETQYF	TGCGCCAGCAGCTTGGCGGGGACACAAGAGACCCAGTACTTC